These T cell receptor beta chains were read from a single sample in a study of T-cell memory formation after mild COVID-19. In TCRdb, the 5' RACE reads were re-called with MiXCR into one record per CDR3 protein. Among 110,000 to 150,000 distinct CDR3 sequences listed, 25% were seen once. The sequencing sample was made of PBMCs or a T cell subset sorted from them (not recorded which). These receptors were taken from an adult woman who had mild COVID-19 (a few samples of this study predate the infection). Cell type and time point are not known. Each CDR3 is given with its conserved first and last residue. The D gene is left open where the match is weak. A row's size may be missing; if present it is once, few, many or a size class.

>few|TRBV6-5|14|TRBJ1-1|-
TGTGCCAGCAGTTACGGGGCCCAGAACACTGAAGCTTTCTTT
CASSYGAQNTEAFF
>-|TRBV5-5|16|TRBJ2-1|-
TGTGCCAGCAGCTTGAGAGGATGGGCAGGCTCCAATGAGCAGTTCTTC
CASSLRGWAGSNEQFF
>-|TRBV20-1|14|TRBJ2-7|-
TGCAGTGCTAGAGCGCAGGGTGGGTCCTACGAGCAGTACTTC
CSARAQGGSYEQYF
>-|TRBV6-2/TRBV6-3|13|TRBJ2-1|-
TGTGCCAGCACCCAAGGGTCCTACAATGAGCAGTTCTTC
CASTQGSYNEQFF
>few|TRBV12-3/TRBV12-4|15|TRBJ2-1|TRBD2
TGTGCCAGCAGTGAGTGGGGTAGCGGGGGCTATGAGCAGTTCTTC
CASSEWGSGGYEQFF
>few|TRBV5-6|14|TRBJ2-7|-
TGTGCCAGCAGCGTGGGGTCAGGGTTCAACGAGCAGTACTTC
CASSVGSGFNEQYF
>-|TRBV29-1|17|TRBJ2-1|TRBD2
TGCAGCGTTGGAGGTCAGAGCGGGGCCAGCTCCTACAATGAGCAGTTCTTC
CSVGGQSGASSYNEQFF
>-|TRBV11-2|16|TRBJ2-5|TRBD1
TGTGCCAGCAGCTTAGGAGCGACAGGGGCCGAGGAGACCCAGTACTTC
CASSLGATGAEETQYF
>-|TRBV10-3|13|TRBJ2-7|-
TGTGCCACCGCTCGAGGAGGACCCTACGAGCAGTACTTC
CATARGGPYEQYF
>few|TRBV20-1|13|TRBJ1-2|-
TGCAGTGTAGACAGAGACTTTAACTATGGCTACACCTTC
CSVDRDFNYGYTF
>few|TRBV7-9|17|TRBJ2-1|-
TGTGCCAGCAGCCCCCTCTCCCAGGGAGTAAGCGGCAATGAGCAGTTCTTC
CASSPLSQGVSGNEQFF
>-|TRBV20-1|13|TRBJ2-7|TRBD1
TGCAGTGCCGACAGGGCCTCAACCTACGAGCAGTACTTC
CSADRASTYEQYF
>-|TRBV10-3|16|TRBJ2-3|TRBD2
TGTGCCATCAGTGAGTCAGCGGGACTAGCACGAGGTACGCAGTATTTT
CAISESAGLARGTQYF
>-|TRBV10-2|11|TRBJ1-2|-
TGCGCCAGCAGTCCGGGGGGTGGCTACACCTTC
CASSPGGGYTF
>-|TRBV11-1|16|TRBJ2-5|TRBD2
TGTGCCAGCAGTCACGACTATAGCGGGAGGGCGGAGACCCAGTACTTC
CASSHDYSGRAETQYF
>-|TRBV7-9|15|TRBJ1-1|-
TGTGCCAGCAGCTTTTCAGGGGTCATGAACACTGAAGCTTTCTTT
CASSFSGVMNTEAFF
>few|TRBV7-9|15|TRBJ2-3|-
TGTGCCAGCAGCCCCACGGAGGGGAGCACAGATACGCAGTATTTT
CASSPTEGSTDTQYF
>few|TRBV6-5|14|TRBJ2-3|-
TGTGCCAGCAGTTACGGAGGGGTGGCAGATACGCAGTATTTT
CASSYGGVADTQYF
>-|TRBV7-3|13|TRBJ1-5|-
TGTGCCAGCAGCAGTGAGATCGATCAGCCCCAGCATTTT
CASSSEIDQPQHF
>-|TRBV6-1|17|TRBJ2-1|-
TGTGCCAGCAGTGAAGCTTCCGCCGAGCTGGGAGGCAATGAGCAGTTCTTC
CASSEASAELGGNEQFF
>many|TRBV27|13|TRBJ2-3|-
TGTGCCAGCAGTTTGTACAGAGCAGATACGCAGTATTTT
CASSLYRADTQYF
>many|TRBV5-4|11|TRBJ1-2|-
TGTGCCAGCAGCTTGACAGGAGCCTACACCTTC
CASSLTGAYTF
>-|TRBV12-3/TRBV12-4|16|TRBJ2-3|-
TGTGCCAGCAGTCCCGGGGGGACAACTAGCACAGATACGCAGTATTTT
CASSPGGTTSTDTQYF